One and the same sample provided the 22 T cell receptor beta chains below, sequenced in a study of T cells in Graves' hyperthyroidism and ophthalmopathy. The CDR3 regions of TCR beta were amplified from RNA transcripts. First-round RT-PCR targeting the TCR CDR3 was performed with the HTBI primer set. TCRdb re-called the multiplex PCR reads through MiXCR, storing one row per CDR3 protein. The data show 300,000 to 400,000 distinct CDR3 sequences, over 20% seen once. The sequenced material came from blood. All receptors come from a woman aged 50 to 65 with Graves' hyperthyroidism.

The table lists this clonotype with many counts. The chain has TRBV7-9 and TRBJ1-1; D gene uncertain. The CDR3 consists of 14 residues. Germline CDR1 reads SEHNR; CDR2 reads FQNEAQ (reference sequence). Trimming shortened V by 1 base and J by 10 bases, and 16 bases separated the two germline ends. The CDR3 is CASSLGAALGGAFF. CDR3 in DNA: TGTGCCAGCAGCTTAGGGGCCGCTTTGGGTGGAGCTTTCTTT.

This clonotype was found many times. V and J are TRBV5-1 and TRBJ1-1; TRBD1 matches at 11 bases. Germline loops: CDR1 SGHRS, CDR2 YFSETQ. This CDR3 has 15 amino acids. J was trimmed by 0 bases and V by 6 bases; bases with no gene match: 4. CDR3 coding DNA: TGCGCCAGCACTGGACAGGGGGCCGTGAACACTGAAGCTTTCTTT. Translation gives CASTGQGAVNTEAFF.

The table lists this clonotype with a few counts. CDR3 coding DNA: TGCAGTGCTTCGAGAGACACCATATATTTT. Protein product: CSASRDTIYF. The chain employs TRBV20-1 and TRBJ1-3, with D hard to call. The CDR3 contains 10 residues. From germline, CDR1 is DFQATT and CDR2 SNEGSKA (reference sequence). V lost 5 bases and J 8 bases, leaving 7 bases between the germline ends.

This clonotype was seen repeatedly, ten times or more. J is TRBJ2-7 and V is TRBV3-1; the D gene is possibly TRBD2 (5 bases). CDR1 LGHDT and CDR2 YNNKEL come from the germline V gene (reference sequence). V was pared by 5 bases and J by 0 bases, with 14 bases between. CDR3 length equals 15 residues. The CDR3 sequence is CASSETIVSSYEQYF. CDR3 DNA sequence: TGTGCCAGCAGCGAGACTATCGTGAGCTCCTACGAGCAGTACTTC.

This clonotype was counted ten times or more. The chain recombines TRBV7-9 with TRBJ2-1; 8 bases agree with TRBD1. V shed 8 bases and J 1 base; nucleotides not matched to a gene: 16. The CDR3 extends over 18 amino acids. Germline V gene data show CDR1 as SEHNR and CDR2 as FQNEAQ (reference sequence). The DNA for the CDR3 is TGTGCCAGCCCAGGTGACAGGGGTTTTTTTAGGTCCTACAATGAGCAGTTCTTC. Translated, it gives CASPGDRGFFRSYNEQFF.

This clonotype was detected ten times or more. The DNA of the CDR3 is TGTGCCAGTAGTACGGACAGGGAGGGCGTTAGCAATCAGCCCCAGCATTTT. Translation gives CASSTDREGVSNQPQHF. The genes are TRBV19 and TRBJ1-5, with TRBD1 identical over 8 bases. The ends lost 4 bases at V and 0 bases at J; junction bases unmatched: 8. Germline V CDR1 and CDR2: LNHDA, SQIVND (reference sequence). The CDR3 is 17 residues long.

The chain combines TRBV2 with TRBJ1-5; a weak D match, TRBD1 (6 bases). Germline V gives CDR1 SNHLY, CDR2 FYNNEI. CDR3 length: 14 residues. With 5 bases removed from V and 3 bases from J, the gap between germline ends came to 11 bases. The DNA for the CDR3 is TGTGCCAGCAGTTGGACAGTGTACAATCAGCCCCAGCATTTT. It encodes CASSWTVYNQPQHF.

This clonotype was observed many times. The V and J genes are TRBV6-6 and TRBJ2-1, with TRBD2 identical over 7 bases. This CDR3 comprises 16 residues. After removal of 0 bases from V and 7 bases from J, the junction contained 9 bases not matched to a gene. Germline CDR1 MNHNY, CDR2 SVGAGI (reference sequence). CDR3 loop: CASSYSTSAARNEQFF. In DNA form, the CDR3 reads TGTGCCAGCAGTTACTCTACTAGCGCGGCTCGGAATGAGCAGTTCTTC.

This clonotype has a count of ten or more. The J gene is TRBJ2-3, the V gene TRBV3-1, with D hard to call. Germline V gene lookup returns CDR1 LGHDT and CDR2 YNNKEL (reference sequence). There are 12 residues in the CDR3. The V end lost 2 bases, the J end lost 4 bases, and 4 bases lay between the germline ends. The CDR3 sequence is CASSQLADTQYF. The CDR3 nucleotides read TGTGCCAGCAGCCAATTAGCAGATACGCAGTATTTT.

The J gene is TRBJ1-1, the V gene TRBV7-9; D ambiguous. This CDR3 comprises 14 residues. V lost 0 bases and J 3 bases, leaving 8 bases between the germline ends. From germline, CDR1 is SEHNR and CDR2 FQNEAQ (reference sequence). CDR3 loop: CASSLALGDTEAFF. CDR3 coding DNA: TGTGCCAGCAGCTTAGCGCTTGGGGACACTGAAGCTTTCTTT.

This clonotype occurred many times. CDR3 nucleotides: TGTGCCAGCAGTGAATTCGGGAGCGGGACAAGCACAGATACGCAGTATTTT. Residues: CASSEFGSGTSTDTQYF. This chain connects TRBV2 to TRBJ2-3, with a tentative D call TRBD2 (7 bases). The germline V gene encodes CDR1 SNHLY and CDR2 FYNNEI. The V end lost 2 bases, the J end lost 0 bases, and 15 bases lay between the germline ends. The CDR3 loop spans 17 amino acids.

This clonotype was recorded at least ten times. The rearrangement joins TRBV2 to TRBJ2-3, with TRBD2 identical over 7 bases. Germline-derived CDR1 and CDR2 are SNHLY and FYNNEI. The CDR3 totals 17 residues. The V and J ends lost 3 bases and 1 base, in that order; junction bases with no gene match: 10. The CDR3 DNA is TGTGCCAGCAGTGACTTTAGGCTAGCGGACCGCACAGATACGCAGTATTTT. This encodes CASSDFRLADRTDTQYF.

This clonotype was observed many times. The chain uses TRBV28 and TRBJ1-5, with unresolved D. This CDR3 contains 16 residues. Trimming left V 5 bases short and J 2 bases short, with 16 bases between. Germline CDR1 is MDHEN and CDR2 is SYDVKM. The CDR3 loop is CASSVGSSRGNQPQHF. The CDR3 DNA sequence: TGTGCCAGCAGTGTGGGGTCCTCTCGGGGCAATCAGCCCCAGCATTTT.

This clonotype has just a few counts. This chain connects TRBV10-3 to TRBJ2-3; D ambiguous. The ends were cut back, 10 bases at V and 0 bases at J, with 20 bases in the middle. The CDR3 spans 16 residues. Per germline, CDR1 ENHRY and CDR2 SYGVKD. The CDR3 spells CATETEVDSSTDTQYF. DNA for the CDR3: TGTGCCACTGAGACTGAAGTGGATTCTAGCACAGATACGCAGTATTTT.

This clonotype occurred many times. The CDR3 DNA is TGTGCCAGCAGTTTACGTACCGGGAACACCGGGGAGCTGTTTTTT. The encoded protein is CASSLRTGNTGELFF. The chain couples TRBV12-3 or TRBV12-4 to TRBJ2-2; D not resolved. The CDR3 loop spans 15 amino acids. Trimming cost V 2 bases and J 1 base, with 8 bases left between them.

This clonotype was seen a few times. The CDR3 sequence: CASSYSITDTQYF. The CDR3 coding sequence is TGTGCCAGCAGTTACTCGATCACAGATACGCAGTATTTT. V and J are TRBV6-5 and TRBJ2-3; D unresolved. Germline loops: CDR1 MNHEY, CDR2 SVGAGI. Trimming took 0 bases from V and 2 from J, leaving 3 bases between them. The CDR3 runs to 13 residues.

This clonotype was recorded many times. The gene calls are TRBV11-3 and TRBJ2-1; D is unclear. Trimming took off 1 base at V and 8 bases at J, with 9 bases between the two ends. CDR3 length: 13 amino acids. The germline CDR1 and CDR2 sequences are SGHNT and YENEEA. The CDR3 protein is CASSLALLDEQFF. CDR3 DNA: TGTGCCAGCAGCTTAGCCCTTTTAGATGAGCAGTTCTTC.

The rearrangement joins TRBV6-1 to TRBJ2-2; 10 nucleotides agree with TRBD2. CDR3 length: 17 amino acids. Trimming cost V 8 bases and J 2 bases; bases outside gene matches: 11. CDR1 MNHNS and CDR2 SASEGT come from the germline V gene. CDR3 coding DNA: TGTGCCAGCCGTCCCCTCATAGCGGGAGGAAACACCGGGGAGCTGTTTTTT. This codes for CASRPLIAGGNTGELFF.

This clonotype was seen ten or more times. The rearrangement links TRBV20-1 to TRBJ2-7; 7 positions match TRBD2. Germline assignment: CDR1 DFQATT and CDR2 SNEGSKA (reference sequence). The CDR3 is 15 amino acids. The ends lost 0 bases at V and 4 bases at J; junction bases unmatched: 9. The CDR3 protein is CSARDKRRGVYEQYF. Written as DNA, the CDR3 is TGCAGTGCTAGAGATAAGCGACGGGGGGTTTACGAGCAGTACTTC.

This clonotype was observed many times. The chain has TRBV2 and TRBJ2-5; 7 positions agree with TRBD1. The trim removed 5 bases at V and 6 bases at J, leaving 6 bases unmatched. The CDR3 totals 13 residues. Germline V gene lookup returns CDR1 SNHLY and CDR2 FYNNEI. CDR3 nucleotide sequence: TGTGCCAGCAGTACCGACAGGGTTAAGACCCAGTACTTC. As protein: CASSTDRVKTQYF.

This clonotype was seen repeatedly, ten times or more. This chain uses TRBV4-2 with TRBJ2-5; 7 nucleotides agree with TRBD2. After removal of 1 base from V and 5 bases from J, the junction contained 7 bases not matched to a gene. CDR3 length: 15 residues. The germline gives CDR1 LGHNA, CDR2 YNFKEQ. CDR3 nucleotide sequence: TGTGCCAGCAGCCAAGTTGCGGGGGAGAGCGAGACCCAGTACTTC. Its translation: CASSQVAGESETQYF.

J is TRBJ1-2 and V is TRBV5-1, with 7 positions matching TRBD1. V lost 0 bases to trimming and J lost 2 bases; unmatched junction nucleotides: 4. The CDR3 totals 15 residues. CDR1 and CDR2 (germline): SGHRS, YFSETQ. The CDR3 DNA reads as TGCGCCAGCAGCTTGGGGGGGACAGCAAACTATGGCTACACCTTC. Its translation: CASSLGGTANYGYTF.